This T cell receptor beta chain was documented in a study of cytomegalovirus exposure and HLA in healthy donors. Some clones are missing from TCRdb's copy, which holds only in-frame ones; the method was immunoSEQ multiplex PCR. This sample has 200,000 to 250,000 clones; over 80% occur once, and the top ten carry around 15%. V lost 11 bases to trimming and J lost 1 base, with 17 bases between them. There are 14 residues in the CDR3. Germline assignment: CDR1 SNHLY and CDR2 FYNNEI. The V and J genes are TRBV2 and TRBJ1-1; maybe TRBD1 (5 bases). The origin of this receptor is a woman aged 25 to 39 in good health and CMV-seropositive. The sample was PBMCs. Written as DNA, the CDR3 is TGTGCCGCATTTTACTCGACAGAGAACACTGAAGCTTTCTTT. It yields the protein CAAFYSTENTEAFF.